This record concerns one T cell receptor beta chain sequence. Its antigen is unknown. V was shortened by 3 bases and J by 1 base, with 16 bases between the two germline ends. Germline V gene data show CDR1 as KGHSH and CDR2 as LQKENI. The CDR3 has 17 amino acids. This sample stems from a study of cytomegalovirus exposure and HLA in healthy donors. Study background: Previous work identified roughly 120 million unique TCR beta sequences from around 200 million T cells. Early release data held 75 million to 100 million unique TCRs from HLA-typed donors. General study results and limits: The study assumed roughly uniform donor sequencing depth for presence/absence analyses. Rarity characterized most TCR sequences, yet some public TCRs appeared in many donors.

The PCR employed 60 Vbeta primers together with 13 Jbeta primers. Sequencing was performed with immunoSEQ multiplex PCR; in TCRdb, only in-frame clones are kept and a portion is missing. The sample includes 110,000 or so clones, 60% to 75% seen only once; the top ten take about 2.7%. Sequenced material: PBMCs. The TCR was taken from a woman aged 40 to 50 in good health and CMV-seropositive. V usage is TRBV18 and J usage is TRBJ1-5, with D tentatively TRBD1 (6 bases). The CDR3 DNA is TGTGCCAGCTCACCCGGAATGCTGGGACAAAGCAATCAGCCCCAGCATTTT. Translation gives CASSPGMLGQSNQPQHF.